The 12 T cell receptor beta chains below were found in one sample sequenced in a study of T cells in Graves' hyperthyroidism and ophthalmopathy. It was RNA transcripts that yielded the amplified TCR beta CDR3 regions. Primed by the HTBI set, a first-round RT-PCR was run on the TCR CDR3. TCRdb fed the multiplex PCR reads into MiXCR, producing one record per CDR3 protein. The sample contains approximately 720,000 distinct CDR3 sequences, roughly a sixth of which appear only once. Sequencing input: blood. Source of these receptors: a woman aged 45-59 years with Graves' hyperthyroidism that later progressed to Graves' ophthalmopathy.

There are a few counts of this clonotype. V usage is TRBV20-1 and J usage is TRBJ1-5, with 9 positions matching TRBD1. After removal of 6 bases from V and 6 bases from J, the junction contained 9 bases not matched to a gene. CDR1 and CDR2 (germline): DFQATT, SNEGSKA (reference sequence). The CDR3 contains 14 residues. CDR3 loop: CSATGTGWRQPQHF. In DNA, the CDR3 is TGCAGTGCAACCGGGACAGGGTGGCGTCAGCCCCAGCATTTT.

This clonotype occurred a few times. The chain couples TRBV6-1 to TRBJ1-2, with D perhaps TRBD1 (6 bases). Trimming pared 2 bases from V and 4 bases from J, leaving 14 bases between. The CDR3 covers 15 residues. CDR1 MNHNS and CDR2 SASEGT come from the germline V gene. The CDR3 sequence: CASSETDRTPYGYTF. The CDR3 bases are TGTGCCAGCAGTGAAACTGACAGGACTCCCTATGGCTACACCTTC.

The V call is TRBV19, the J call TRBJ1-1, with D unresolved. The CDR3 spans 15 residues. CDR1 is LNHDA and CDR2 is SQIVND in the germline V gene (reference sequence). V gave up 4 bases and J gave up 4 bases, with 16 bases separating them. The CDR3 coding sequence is TGTGCCAGTAGTACCCCACGGAGACCGGGCACTGAAGCTTTCTTT. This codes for CASSTPRRPGTEAFF.

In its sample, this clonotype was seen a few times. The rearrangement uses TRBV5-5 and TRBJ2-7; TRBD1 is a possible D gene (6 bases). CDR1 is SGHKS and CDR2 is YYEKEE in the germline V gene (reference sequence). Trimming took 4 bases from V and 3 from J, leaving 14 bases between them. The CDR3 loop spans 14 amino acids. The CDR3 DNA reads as TGTGCCAGCAGCCAAGCAGGACAGAACTACGAGCAGTACTTC. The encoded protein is CASSQAGQNYEQYF.

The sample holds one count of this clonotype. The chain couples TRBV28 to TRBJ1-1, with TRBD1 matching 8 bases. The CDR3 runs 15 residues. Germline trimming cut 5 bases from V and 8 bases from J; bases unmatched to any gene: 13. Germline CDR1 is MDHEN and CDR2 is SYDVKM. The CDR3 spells CASSPQGAVVREAFF. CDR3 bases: TGTGCCAGCAGTCCCCAGGGGGCAGTGGTTCGAGAAGCTTTCTTT.

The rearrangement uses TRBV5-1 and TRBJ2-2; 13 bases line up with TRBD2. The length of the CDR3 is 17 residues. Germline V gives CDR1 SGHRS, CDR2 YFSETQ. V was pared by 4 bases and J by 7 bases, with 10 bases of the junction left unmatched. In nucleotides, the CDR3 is TGCGCCAGCAGCCCCCCCGGACTAGCGGGGGTGGGCGGGGAGCTGTTTTTT. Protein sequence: CASSPPGLAGVGGELFF.

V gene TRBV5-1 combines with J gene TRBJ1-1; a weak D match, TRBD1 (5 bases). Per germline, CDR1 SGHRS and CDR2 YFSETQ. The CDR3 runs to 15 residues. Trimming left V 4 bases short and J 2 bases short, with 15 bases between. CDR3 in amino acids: CASSPVGGANTEAFF. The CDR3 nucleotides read TGCGCCAGCAGCCCCGTCGGCGGGGCAAACACTGAAGCTTTCTTT.

The CDR3 DNA reads TGTGCCAGCAGCCGGAGATCCGCGGAGACCCAGTACTTC. It is translated as CASSRRSAETQYF. The chain has TRBV6-2 or TRBV6-3 and TRBJ2-5, with D uncertain. The ends were cut back, 6 bases at V and 5 bases at J, with 13 bases in the middle. The germline V gene has CDR1 MNHEY and CDR2 SVGEGT. The CDR3 has 13 residues.

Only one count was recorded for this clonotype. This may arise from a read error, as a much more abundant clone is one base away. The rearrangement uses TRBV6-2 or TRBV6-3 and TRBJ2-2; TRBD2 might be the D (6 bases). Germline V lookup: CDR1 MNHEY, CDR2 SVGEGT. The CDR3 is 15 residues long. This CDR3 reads CASSLGTSNTWELFF. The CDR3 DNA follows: TGTGCCAGCAGCCTAGGGACTTCGAACACCTGGGAGCTGTTTTTT.

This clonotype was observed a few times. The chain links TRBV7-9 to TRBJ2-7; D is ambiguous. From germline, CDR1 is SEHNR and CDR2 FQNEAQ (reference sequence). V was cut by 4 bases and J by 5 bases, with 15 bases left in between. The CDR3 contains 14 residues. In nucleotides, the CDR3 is TGTGCCAGCAGCTACCCCGGGTCACAACACGAGCAGTACTTC. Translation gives CASSYPGSQHEQYF. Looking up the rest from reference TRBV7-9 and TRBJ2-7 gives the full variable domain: DTGVSQNPRHKITKRGQNVTFRCDPISEHNRLYWYRQTLGQGPEFLTYFQNEAQLEKSRLLSDRFSAERPKGSFSTLEIQRTEQGDSAMYLCASSYPGSQHEQYFGPGTRLTVT.

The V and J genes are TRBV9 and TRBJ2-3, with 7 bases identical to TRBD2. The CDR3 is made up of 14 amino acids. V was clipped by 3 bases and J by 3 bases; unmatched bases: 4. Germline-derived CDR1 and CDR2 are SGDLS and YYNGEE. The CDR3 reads CASSAAGVTDTQYF. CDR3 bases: TGTGCCAGCAGCGCGGCGGGGGTTACAGATACGCAGTATTTT. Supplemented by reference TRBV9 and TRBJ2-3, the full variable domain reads DSGVTQTPKHLITATGQRVTLRCSPRSGDLSVYWYQQSLDQGLQFLIQYYNGEERAKGNILERFSAQQFPDLHSELNLSSLELGDSALYFCASSAAGVTDTQYFGPGTRLTVL.

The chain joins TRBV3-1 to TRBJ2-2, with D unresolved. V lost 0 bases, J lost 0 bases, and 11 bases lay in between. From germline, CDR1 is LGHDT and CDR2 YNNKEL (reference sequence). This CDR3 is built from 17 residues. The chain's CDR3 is CASSQDGSTANTGELFF. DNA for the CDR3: TGTGCCAGCAGCCAAGATGGTAGTACAGCGAACACCGGGGAGCTGTTTTTT.